This T cell receptor (beta chain) was sequenced during a study of identical twins. The CDR3 is 15 residues long. Unmatched junction bases numbered 7, after V lost 5 bases and J lost 4 bases. Study-wide results and caveats: Insertions were fewer in abundant cord blood beta clonotypes, whereas memory repertoires showed none of this pattern.

Everyone who gave samples was a healthy Caucasian. A universal primer binding site was introduced by template switching. The final cDNA contained unique molecular identifiers. TCRdb used MiXCR to reprocess the 5' RACE reads, holding one entry per CDR3 protein. The sample shows hundreds of thousands of distinct CDR3 sequences, roughly 7% of them seen only once. About this clonotype itself: Its specificity is unknown.

The sample also formed part of further work on yellow fever vaccine responses in identical twins. This second study says: It has been reported that, in twins, the vaccine T cell response seemed partly convergent and partly personalized.

The sequencing input was memory (CD45RO+) T cells sorted from blood. The source of this sequence is a woman younger than 30 in good health. The rearrangement joins TRBV12-3 or TRBV12-4 to TRBJ2-1; 8 nucleotides align to TRBD2. In nucleotides, the CDR3 is TGTGCCAGCAGTATTAACGGGGGGGCATACAATGAGCAGTTCTTC. Protein sequence: CASSINGGAYNEQFF.